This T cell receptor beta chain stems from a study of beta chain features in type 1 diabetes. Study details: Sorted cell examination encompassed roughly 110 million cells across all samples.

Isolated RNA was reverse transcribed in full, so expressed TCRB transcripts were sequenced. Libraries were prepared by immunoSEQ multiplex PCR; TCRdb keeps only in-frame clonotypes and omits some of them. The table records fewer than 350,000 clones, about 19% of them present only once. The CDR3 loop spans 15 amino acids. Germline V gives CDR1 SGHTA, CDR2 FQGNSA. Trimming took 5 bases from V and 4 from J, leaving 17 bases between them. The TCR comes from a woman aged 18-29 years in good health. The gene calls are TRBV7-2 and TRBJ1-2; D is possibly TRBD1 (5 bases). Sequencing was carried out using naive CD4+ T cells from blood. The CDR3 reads CASSPRGGTSYGYTF. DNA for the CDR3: TGTGCCAGCAGCCCCCGCGGAGGGACTAGCTATGGCTACACCTTC. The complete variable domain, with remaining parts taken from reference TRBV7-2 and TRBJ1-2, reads GAGVSQSPSNKVTEKGKDVELRCDPISGHTALYWYRQSLGQGLEFLIYFQGNSAPDKSGLPSDRFSAERTGGSVSTLTIQRTQQEDSAVYLCASSPRGGTSYGYTFGSGTRLTVV.